The rows below give T cell receptor beta chains drawn from one sample of a study of T cells in localized non-small cell lung cancer. Clones were sequenced by immunoSEQ multiplex PCR, and TCRdb holds only the in-frame ones, with some missing. The sample comprises roughly 58,000 clones, roughly 76% of which are singletons, and around 4.8% rests with the top ten. The material was PBMCs, obtained before any cancer treatment. The receptor set was obtained from a man between 40 and 70 years old with stage II lung adenocarcinoma. The conserved cysteine and the conserved F or W are not part of the CDR3 here. Each record gives: V gene, D gene, J gene, CDR3 length, CDR3 protein. A D gene is named only where the DNA matches it firmly.

>TRBV4-3|TRBD2|TRBJ2-1|18
ASSQDPGLAGEMSYNEQF
>TRBV4-2|.|TRBJ2-6|13
ASSQESSGANVLT
>TRBV25-1|.|TRBJ1-1|9
ASSPGGVAF
>TRBV15|TRBD1|TRBJ1-5|13
ATSSTGGLPFPQH
>TRBV7-9|TRBD1|TRBJ2-7|12
ASSLSRGQGEQY
>TRBV4-3|.|TRBJ2-5|11
ASSQDPGETQY
>TRBV19|.|TRBJ1-1|12
ASSIQRGSTEAF
>TRBV14|.|TRBJ2-3|13
ASSQDSTGTDTQY
>TRBV10-2|TRBD1|TRBJ1-2|12
ATRQGVGGYGYT
>TRBV18|.|TRBJ2-3|13
ASSPGRGTGDTQY